This entry describes one T cell receptor (beta chain). The data belong to a study of cytomegalovirus exposure and HLA in healthy donors. The CDR3 runs to 13 residues. In germline, CDR1 is MNHNY, CDR2 SVGAGI (reference sequence). V was pared by 7 bases and J by 3 bases, with 11 bases between. Only in-frame clones appear in the TCRdb table, and some are missing; sequencing was by immunoSEQ multiplex PCR. The data show approximately 71,000 clones, about 95% seen once. The receptor's source is a woman aged 18-30 years in good health and CMV-seronegative. The specimen was PBMCs. This chain connects TRBV6-6 to TRBJ2-3; the D is unclear. The chain's CDR3 is CASNQARTDTQYF. DNA of the CDR3: TGTGCCAGCAACCAAGCGAGGACAGATACGCAGTATTTT.